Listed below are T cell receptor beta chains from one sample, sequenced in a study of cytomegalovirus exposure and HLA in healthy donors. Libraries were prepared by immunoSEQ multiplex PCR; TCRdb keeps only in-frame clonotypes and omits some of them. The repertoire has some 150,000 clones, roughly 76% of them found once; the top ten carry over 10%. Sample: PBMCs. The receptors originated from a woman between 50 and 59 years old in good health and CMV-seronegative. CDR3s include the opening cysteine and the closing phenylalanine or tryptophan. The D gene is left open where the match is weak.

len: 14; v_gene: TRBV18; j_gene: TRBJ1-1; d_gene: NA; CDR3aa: CASSPGGGNTEAFF; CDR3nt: TGTGCCAGCTCACCCGGAGGCGGGAACACTGAAGCTTTCTTT
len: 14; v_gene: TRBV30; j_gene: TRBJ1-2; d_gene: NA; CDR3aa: CAWSVQNPNYGYTF; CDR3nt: TGTGCCTGGAGTGTACAAAACCCTAACTATGGCTACACCTTC
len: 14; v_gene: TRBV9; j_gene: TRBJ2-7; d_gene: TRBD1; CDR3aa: CASSEGQGKYEQYF; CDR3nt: TGTGCCAGCAGCGAGGGACAGGGCAAATACGAGCAGTACTTC
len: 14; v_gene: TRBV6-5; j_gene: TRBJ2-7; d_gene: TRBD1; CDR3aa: CASIQQQGGYEQYF; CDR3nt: TGTGCCAGCATACAGCAACAGGGGGGTTACGAGCAGTACTTC
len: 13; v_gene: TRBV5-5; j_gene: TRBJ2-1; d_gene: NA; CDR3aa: CASSRGSDNEQFF; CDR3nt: TGTGCCAGCAGCCGGGGGTCTGACAATGAGCAGTTCTTC
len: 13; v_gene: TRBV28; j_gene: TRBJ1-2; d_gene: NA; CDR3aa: CASAYSGVGGYTF; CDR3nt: TGTGCCAGCGCATACTCAGGGGTCGGTGGCTACACCTTC
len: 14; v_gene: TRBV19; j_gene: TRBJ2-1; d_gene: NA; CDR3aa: CASSIDRAGNEQFF; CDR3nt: TGTGCCAGTAGTATAGACAGGGCCGGCAATGAGCAGTTCTTC
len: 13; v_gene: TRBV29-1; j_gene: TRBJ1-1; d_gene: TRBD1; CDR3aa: CSAAGQGNTEAFF; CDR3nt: TGCAGCGCCGCGGGACAGGGGAACACTGAAGCTTTCTTT
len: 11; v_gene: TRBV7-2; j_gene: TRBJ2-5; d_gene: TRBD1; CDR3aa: CASSLQGAQYF; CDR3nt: TGTGCCAGCAGCTTACAGGGGGCCCAGTACTTC
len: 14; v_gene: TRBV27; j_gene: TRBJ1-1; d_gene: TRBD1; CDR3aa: CASSLPGQATEAFF; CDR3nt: TGTGCCAGCAGTTTACCGGGACAGGCCACTGAAGCTTTCTTT
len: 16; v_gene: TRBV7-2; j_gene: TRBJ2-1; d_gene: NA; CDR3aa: CASSLTGWNSYNEQFF; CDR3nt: TGTGCCAGCAGCCTAACAGGGTGGAACTCCTACAATGAGCAGTTCTTC
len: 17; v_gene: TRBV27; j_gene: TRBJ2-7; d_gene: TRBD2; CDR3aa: CASSRGLAGAQAYEQYF; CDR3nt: TGTGCCAGCAGCCGGGGACTAGCGGGGGCGCAAGCCTACGAGCAGTACTTC
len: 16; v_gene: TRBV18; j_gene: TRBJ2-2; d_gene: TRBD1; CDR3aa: CASSPLGTGIAGELFF; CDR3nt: TGTGCCAGCTCACCTTTGGGGACAGGGATCGCCGGGGAGCTGTTTTTT